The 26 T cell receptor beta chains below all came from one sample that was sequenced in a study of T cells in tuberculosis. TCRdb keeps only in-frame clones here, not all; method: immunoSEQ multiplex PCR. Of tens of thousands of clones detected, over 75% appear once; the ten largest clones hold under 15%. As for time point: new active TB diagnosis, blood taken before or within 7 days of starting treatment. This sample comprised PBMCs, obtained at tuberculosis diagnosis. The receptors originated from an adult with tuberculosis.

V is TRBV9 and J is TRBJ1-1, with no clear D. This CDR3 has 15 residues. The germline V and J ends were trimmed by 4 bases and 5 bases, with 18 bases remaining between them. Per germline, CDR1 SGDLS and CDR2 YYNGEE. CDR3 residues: CASSTLLIPGTEAFF. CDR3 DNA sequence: TGTGCCAGCAGCACCTTACTGATCCCGGGGACTGAAGCTTTCTTT.

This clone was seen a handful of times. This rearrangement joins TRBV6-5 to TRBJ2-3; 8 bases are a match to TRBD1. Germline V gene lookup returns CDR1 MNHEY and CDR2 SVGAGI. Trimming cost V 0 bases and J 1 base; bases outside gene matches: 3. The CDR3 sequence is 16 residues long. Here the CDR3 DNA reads TGTGCCAGCAGTTACTCTTCGGACAGGGGCACAGATACGCAGTATTTT. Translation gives CASSYSSDRGTDTQYF.

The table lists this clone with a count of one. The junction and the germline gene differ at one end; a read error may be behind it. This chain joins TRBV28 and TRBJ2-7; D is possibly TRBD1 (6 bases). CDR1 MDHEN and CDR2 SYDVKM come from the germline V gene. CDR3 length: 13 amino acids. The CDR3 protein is CASRGAAAISRHF. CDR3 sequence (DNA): TGTGCCAGCAGGGGGGCGGCTGCTATAAGCCGACACTTC.

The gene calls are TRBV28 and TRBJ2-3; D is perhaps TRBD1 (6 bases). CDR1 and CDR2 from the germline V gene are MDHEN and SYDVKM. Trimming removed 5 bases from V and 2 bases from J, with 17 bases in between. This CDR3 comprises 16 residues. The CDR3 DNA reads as TGTGCCAGCAGTCCCACCGACAGGCTTTTCACAGATACGCAGTATTTT. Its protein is CASSPTDRLFTDTQYF.

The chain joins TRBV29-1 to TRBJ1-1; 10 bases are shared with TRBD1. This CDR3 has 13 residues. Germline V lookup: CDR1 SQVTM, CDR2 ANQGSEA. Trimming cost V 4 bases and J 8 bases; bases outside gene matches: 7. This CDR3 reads CSVGTGQGREAFF. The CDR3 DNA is TGCAGCGTTGGAACGGGACAGGGGAGAGAAGCTTTCTTT. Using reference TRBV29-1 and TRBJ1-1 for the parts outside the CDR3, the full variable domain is SAVISQKPSRDICQRGTSLTIQCQVDSQVTMMFWYRQQPGQSLTLIATANQGSEATYESGFVIDKFPISRPNLTFSTLTVSNMSPEDSSIYLCSVGTGQGREAFFGQGTRLTVV.

The CDR3 DNA reads TGTGCCAGCAGACCGGGACTAGCGGGCAATGAGCAGTTCTTC. Translation: CASRPGLAGNEQFF. This rearrangement joins TRBV28 to TRBJ2-1, with 12 positions matching TRBD2. The CDR3 is made up of 14 amino acids. Germline V CDR1 and CDR2: MDHEN, SYDVKM. The V gene end was trimmed by 6 bases and the J gene end by 6 bases; junction bases not matched to a gene: 3.

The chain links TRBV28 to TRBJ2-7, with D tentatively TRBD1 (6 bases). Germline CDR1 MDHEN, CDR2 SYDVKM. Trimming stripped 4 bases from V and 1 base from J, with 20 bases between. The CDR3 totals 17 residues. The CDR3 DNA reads TGTGCCAGCAGTTCAACTTTTGGGGACATAGCATCCTACGAGCAGTACTTC. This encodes CASSSTFGDIASYEQYF.

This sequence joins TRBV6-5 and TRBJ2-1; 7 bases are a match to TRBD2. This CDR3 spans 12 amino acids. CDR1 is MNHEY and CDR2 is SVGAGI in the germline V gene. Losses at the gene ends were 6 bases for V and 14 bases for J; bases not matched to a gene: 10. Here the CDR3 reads CASRSPRGGKFF. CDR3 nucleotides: TGTGCCAGCAGGTCCCCTAGGGGAGGGAAGTTCTTC.

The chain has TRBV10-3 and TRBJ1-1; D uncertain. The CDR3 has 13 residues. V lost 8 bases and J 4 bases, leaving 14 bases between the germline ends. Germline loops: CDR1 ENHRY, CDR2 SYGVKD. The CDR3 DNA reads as TGTGCCATCTCAGGAATAGAGGGCACTGAAGCTTTCTTT. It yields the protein CAISGIEGTEAFF.

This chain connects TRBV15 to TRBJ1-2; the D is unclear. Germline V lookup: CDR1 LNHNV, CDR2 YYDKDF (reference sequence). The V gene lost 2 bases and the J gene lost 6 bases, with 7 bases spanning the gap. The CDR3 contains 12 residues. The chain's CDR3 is CATSRQRDGYTF. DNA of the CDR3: TGTGCCACCAGCAGACAGAGGGATGGCTACACCTTC. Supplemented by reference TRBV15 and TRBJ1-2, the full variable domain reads DAMVIQNPRYQVTQFGKPVTLSCSQTLNHNVMYWYQQKSSQAPKLLFHYYDKDFNNEADTPDNFQSRRPNTSFCFLDIRSPGLGDTAMYLCATSRQRDGYTFGSGTRLTVV.

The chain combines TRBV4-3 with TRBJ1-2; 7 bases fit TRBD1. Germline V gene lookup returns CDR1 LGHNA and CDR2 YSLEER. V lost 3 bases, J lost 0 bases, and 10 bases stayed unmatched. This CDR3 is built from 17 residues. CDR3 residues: CASSQLAGTEANYGYTF. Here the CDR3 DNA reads TGCGCCAGCAGCCAGCTCGCTGGGACAGAAGCTAACTATGGCTACACCTTC.

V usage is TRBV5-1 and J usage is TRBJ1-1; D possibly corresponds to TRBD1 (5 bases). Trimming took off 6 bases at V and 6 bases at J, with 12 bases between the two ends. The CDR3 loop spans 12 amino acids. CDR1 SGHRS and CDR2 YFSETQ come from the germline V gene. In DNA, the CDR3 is TGCGCCAGCATAGGGGCTGGGGCTGAAGCTTTCTTT. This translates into CASIGAGAEAFF.

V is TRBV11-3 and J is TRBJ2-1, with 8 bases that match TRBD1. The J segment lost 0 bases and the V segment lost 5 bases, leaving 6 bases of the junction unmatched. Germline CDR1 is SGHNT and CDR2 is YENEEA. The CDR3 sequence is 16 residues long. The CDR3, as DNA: TGTGCCAGCAGCGGCAGGGGGCACAGCTCCTACAATGAGCAGTTCTTC. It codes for CASSGRGHSSYNEQFF.

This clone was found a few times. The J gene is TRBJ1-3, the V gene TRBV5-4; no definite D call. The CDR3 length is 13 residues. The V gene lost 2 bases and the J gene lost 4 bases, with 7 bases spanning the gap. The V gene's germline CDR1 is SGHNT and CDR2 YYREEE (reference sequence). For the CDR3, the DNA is TGTGCCAGCAGCTTAATCCAGGGAAACACCATATATTTT. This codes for CASSLIQGNTIYF.

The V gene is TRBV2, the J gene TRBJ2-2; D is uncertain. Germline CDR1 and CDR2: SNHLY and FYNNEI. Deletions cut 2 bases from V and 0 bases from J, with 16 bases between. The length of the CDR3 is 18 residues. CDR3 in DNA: TGTGCCAGCAGTGAAAGGATGGCTGCGGCCCCGAACACCGGGGAGCTGTTTTTT. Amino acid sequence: CASSERMAAAPNTGELFF. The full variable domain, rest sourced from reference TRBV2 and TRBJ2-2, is EPEVTQTPSHQVTQMGQEVILRCVPISNHLYFYWYRQILGQKVEFLVSFYNNEISEKSEIFDDQFSVERPDGSNFTLKIRSTKLEDSAMYFCASSERMAAAPNTGELFFGEGSRLTVL.

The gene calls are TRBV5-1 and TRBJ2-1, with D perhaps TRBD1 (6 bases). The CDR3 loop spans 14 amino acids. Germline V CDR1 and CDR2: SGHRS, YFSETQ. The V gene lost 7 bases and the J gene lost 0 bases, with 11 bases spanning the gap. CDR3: CASETGTSYNEQFF. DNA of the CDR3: TGCGCCAGCGAAACAGGGACCTCCTACAATGAGCAGTTCTTC.

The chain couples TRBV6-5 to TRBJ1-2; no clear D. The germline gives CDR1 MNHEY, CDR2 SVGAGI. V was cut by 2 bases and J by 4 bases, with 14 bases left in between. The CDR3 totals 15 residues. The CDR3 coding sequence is TGTGCCAGCAGTTACGGGCCCAGTACGAGCTATGGCTACACCTTC. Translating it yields CASSYGPSTSYGYTF.

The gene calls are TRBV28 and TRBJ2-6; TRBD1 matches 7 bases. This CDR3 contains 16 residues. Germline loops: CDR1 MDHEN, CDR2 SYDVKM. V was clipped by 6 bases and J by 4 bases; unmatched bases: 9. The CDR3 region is CASSHDRVEGANVLTF. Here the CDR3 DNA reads TGTGCCAGCAGCCATGACAGGGTTGAAGGGGCCAACGTCCTGACTTTC.

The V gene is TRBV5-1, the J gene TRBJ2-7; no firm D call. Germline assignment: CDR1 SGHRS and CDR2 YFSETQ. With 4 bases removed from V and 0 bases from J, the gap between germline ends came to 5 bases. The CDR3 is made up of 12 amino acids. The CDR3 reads CASSPSSYEQYF. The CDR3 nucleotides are TGCGCCAGCAGCCCGAGCTCCTACGAGCAGTACTTC.

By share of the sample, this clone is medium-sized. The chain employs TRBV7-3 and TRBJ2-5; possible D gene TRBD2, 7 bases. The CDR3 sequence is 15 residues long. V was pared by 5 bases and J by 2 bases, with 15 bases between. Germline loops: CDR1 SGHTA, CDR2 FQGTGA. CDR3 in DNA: TGTGCCAGCAGCCAACAGGGAGGGGGGCAAGAGACCCAGTACTTC. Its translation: CASSQQGGGQETQYF.

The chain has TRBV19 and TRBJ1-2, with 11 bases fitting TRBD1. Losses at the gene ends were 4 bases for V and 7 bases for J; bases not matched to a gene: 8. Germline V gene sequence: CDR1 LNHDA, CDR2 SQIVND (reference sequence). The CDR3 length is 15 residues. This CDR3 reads CASSKTGQGASGYTF. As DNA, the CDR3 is TGTGCCAGTAGTAAGACAGGACAGGGGGCTAGTGGCTACACCTTC.

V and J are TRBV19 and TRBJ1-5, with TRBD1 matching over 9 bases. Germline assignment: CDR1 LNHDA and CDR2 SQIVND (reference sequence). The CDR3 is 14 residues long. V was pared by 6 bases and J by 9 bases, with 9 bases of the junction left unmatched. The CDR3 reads CASRTGTGYAPQHF. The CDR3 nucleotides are TGTGCCAGTAGGACCGGGACAGGGTACGCGCCCCAGCATTTT.

CDR3 DNA sequence: TGTGCCAGCAGCGCCCGCCAGGGGACAGGGGCCGAGCAGTACTTC. Its translation is CASSARQGTGAEQYF. The V gene is TRBV9, the J gene TRBJ2-7; the match to TRBD1 covers 10 bases. Germline V gives CDR1 SGDLS, CDR2 YYNGEE. J was trimmed by 6 bases and V by 3 bases; bases with no gene match: 9. The CDR3 consists of 15 residues.

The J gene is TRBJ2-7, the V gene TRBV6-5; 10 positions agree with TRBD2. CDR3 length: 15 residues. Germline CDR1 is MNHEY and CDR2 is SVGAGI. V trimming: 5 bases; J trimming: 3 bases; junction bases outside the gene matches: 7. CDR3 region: CASSVTSGFVYEQYF. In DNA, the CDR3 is TGTGCCAGCAGTGTGACTAGCGGGTTCGTCTACGAGCAGTACTTC.

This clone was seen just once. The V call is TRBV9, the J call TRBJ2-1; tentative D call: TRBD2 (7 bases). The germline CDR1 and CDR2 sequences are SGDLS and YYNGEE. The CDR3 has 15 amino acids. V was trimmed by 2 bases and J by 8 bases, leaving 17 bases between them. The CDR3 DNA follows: TGTGCCAGCAGCGTTACGGGGGGCCCTTGGGATGAGCAGTTCTTC. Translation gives CASSVTGGPWDEQFF.

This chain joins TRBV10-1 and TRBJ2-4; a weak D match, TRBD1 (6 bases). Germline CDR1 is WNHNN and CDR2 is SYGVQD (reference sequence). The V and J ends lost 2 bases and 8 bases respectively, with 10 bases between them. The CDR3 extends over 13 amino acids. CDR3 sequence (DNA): TGCGCCAGCAGTGAGACAGGGCGAGACATTCAGTACTTC. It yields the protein CASSETGRDIQYF.